Below are 16 T cell receptor beta chains sequenced from a single sample in a study of OX40 agonist ivuxolimab in advanced cancers. The assay was immunoSEQ multiplex PCR, and TCRdb's table has in-frame clones only and misses some. Here the sample spans roughly 51,000 clones, roughly 90% being singletons. Sequencing used CD4+ or CD8+ T cells sorted from blood, obtained in a trial of the OX40 agonist ivuxolimab. These receptors all come from an adult with an advanced solid tumor such as melanoma, head and neck, liver or kidney cancer.

The chain carries TRBV14 and TRBJ2-1, with TRBD2 matching over 8 bases. Germline CDR1 and CDR2: SGHDN and FVKESK. This CDR3 has 15 amino acids. Germline trimming cut 4 bases from V and 10 bases from J; bases unmatched to any gene: 12. This chain's CDR3 is CASSLPRRGEWEQFF. The DNA for the CDR3 is TGTGCCAGCAGCCTTCCCCGGCGGGGGGAATGGGAGCAGTTCTTC.

The V and J genes are TRBV18 and TRBJ1-2; tentative D call: TRBD1 (6 bases). Germline V lookup: CDR1 KGHSH, CDR2 LQKENI. V was shortened by 3 bases and J by 2 bases, with 13 bases between the two germline ends. The CDR3 spans 15 residues. The CDR3 here is CASSPPTGPNYGYTF. CDR3 coding DNA: TGTGCCAGCTCACCCCCCACAGGGCCGAACTATGGCTACACCTTC.

This clone was found a few times. The rearrangement links TRBV7-9 to TRBJ2-2; D remains unclear. CDR1 and CDR2 (germline): SEHNR, FQNEAQ (reference sequence). The CDR3 loop spans 13 amino acids. V was pared by 11 bases and J by 1 base, with 11 bases between. The CDR3 sequence is CASLPENTGELFF. In nucleotides, the CDR3 is TGTGCCTCACTACCGGAGAACACCGGGGAGCTGTTTTTT.

The CDR3 region has the DNA TGTGCCACCAGCAGAGATCCCGGGACAGGGGTAACAGATACGCAGTATTTT. Translating it yields CATSRDPGTGVTDTQYF. The chain links TRBV15 to TRBJ2-3; 10 positions match TRBD1. The germline V gene has CDR1 LNHNV and CDR2 YYDKDF (reference sequence). J was trimmed by 3 bases and V by 0 bases; bases with no gene match: 6. The CDR3 extends over 17 amino acids.

The chain links TRBV28 to TRBJ2-5, with TRBD2 matching 8 bases. With V trimmed by 4 bases and J by 5 bases, 12 bases remained unmatched. The CDR3 covers 16 residues. Germline CDR1 and CDR2: MDHEN and SYDVKM. CDR3 sequence reads: CASSSPGLVMAETQYF. The DNA for the CDR3 is TGTGCCAGCAGTTCCCCGGGACTAGTTATGGCGGAGACCCAGTACTTC.

The genes are TRBV28 and TRBJ2-7, with a tentative D call TRBD2 (6 bases). CDR1 is MDHEN, CDR2 SYDVKM, per germline. This CDR3 region has 16 residues. Trimming left V 5 bases short and J 2 bases short, with 19 bases between. The CDR3 region is CASSPRGGISPYEQYV. CDR3 nucleotides: TGTGCCAGCAGTCCGCGTGGGGGGATTAGTCCCTACGAGCAGTACGTC.

J is TRBJ2-5 and V is TRBV9; 7 bases align to TRBD1. The CDR3 runs 15 residues. Per germline, CDR1 SGDLS and CDR2 YYNGEE. The V segment lost 4 bases and the J segment 1 base; nucleotides outside the gene matches: 7. This CDR3 reads CASSYTGQPQETQYF. In DNA form, the CDR3 reads TGTGCCAGCAGCTACACGGGACAGCCCCAAGAGACCCAGTACTTC.

This rearrangement joins TRBV19 to TRBJ1-5; 7 nucleotides agree with TRBD1. The CDR3 loop spans 14 amino acids. The trim removed 8 bases at V and 4 bases at J, leaving 8 bases unmatched. Germline V CDR1 and CDR2: LNHDA, SQIVND (reference sequence). The CDR3 loop reads CASGAGQRNQPQHF. The CDR3 DNA is TGTGCCAGTGGGGCGGGACAGCGAAATCAGCCCCAGCATTTT.

This rearrangement joins TRBV9 to TRBJ1-2; D is unresolved. Trimming left V 1 base short and J 2 bases short, with 6 bases between. Germline V CDR1 and CDR2: SGDLS, YYNGEE. The CDR3 consists of 13 residues. DNA of the CDR3: TGTGCCAGCAGCGTACCAGGAAACTATGGCTACACCTTC. Protein product: CASSVPGNYGYTF.

The chain uses TRBV28 and TRBJ2-1, with TRBD2 identical over 8 bases. V gave up 2 bases and J gave up 6 bases; unmatched junction bases: 3. The CDR3 loop spans 14 amino acids. Germline CDR1 is MDHEN and CDR2 is SYDVKM. The CDR3 here is CASSLGLAGNEQFF. The CDR3 bases are TGTGCCAGCAGTTTAGGTCTAGCGGGCAATGAGCAGTTCTTC. Full variable domain (rest looked up from reference TRBV28 and TRBJ2-1): DVKVTQSSRYLVKRTGEKVFLECVQDMDHENMFWYRQDPGLGLRLIYFSYDVKMKEKGDIPEGYSVSREKKERFSLILESASTNQTSMYLCASSLGLAGNEQFFGPGTRLTVL.

J is TRBJ1-1 and V is TRBV11-2; D unresolved. CDR1 SGHAT and CDR2 FQNNGV come from the germline V gene. V was shortened by 5 bases and J by 6 bases, with 10 bases between the two germline ends. CDR3 length equals 12 residues. The CDR3 region is CASSQTGPEAFF. The CDR3 bases are TGTGCCAGCAGCCAGACGGGCCCTGAAGCTTTCTTT.

The chain links TRBV5-6 to TRBJ2-5; unclear D gene. V was cut by 3 bases and J by 3 bases, with 15 bases left in between. Germline V gene sequence: CDR1 SGHDT, CDR2 YYEEEE. The CDR3 has 15 residues. CDR3 loop: CASSWSGAEEETQYF. The CDR3 DNA reads TGTGCCAGCAGCTGGTCCGGAGCCGAGGAAGAGACCCAGTACTTC.

The V call is TRBV4-2, the J call TRBJ1-2, with unresolved D. CDR3 length: 13 residues. Trimming shortened V by 2 bases and J by 3 bases, and 7 bases separated the two germline ends. Germline V gene lookup returns CDR1 LGHNA and CDR2 YNFKEQ. The chain's CDR3 is CASSQITYYGYTF. CDR3 nucleotides: TGTGCCAGCAGCCAAATCACCTACTATGGCTACACCTTC.

The chain carries TRBV7-9 and TRBJ2-7, with TRBD1 identical over 7 bases. CDR3 length: 15 amino acids. Germline CDR1 is SEHNR and CDR2 is FQNEAQ (reference sequence). Trimming cost V 1 base and J 7 bases; bases outside gene matches: 10. DNA of the CDR3: TGTGCCAGCAGCTTAGTCTGGGACAGCTTAGGTGAGCAGTACTTC. It yields the protein CASSLVWDSLGEQYF. Complete variable domain (other parts from reference TRBV7-9 and TRBJ2-7): DTGVSQNPRHKITKRGQNVTFRCDPISEHNRLYWYRQTLGQGPEFLTYFQNEAQLEKSRLLSDRFSAERPKGSFSTLEIQRTEQGDSAMYLCASSLVWDSLGEQYFGPGTRLTVT.

J is TRBJ2-3 and V is TRBV5-1; no clear D. V was cut by 3 bases and J by 1 base, with 9 bases left in between. Germline V gene data show CDR1 as SGHRS and CDR2 as YFSETQ. The CDR3 is made up of 14 amino acids. In nucleotides, the CDR3 is TGCGCCAGCAGCTCGGACGGACGCACAGATACGCAGTATTTT. Protein product: CASSSDGRTDTQYF.

In its sample, this clone was seen once. This chain uses TRBV4-1 with TRBJ2-1, with 9 bases aligning to TRBD2. With V trimmed by 0 bases and J by 8 bases, 11 bases remained unmatched. CDR1 is MGHRA and CDR2 is YSYEKL in the germline V gene. The CDR3 totals 17 residues. The DNA for the CDR3 is TGCGCCAGCAGCCAAGATCTTAGGAGCGGGGGGATGGATGAGCAGTTCTTC. Translated, it gives CASSQDLRSGGMDEQFF.